This T cell receptor (beta chain) originates from a study of cytomegalovirus exposure and HLA in healthy donors. This PCR relied on a set of 60 Vbeta primers and 13 Jbeta primers. TCRdb's table, derived via immunoSEQ multiplex PCR, lists solely in-frame clones and lacks some. Seen here are over 150,000 clones, approximately 71% observed once, and the top ten hold approximately 1.5%. Looked up from germline, CDR1 is SGDLS and CDR2 is YYNGEE. The CDR3 is 15 residues long. The V gene end was trimmed by 0 bases and the J gene end by 5 bases; junction bases not matched to a gene: 3. The chain combines TRBV9 with TRBJ2-5; 11 bases agree with TRBD2. This clonotype was obtained from a man aged 50 to 60 in good health and CMV-seronegative. The sequencing input was PBMCs. The CDR3 protein is CASSVVAGGPETQYF. The CDR3 DNA follows: TGTGCCAGCAGCGTAGTAGCGGGGGGGCCGGAGACCCAGTACTTC.